The T cell receptor beta chain described here comes from a study of blood T cell repertoires in COVID-19. Study context: Sites across the United States, Italy and Spain contributed samples from acute and convalescent COVID-19. In each case, the material was cDNA or gDNA derived from T cells, B-cell-depleted T cells, or PBMCs.

This clone was found a few times. The junction departs from germline at one end; a sequencing error may be responsible. Original processing methods: Reference gene primer amplification gave estimated nucleated cell counts. Generated by immunoSEQ multiplex PCR, the TCRdb table keeps only in-frame clones and is missing some. The DNA was the basis for D and trimming; V, J and clone size are from that table. The sample holds about 160,000 clones; around 81% are singletons and the top ten take roughly 13%. The CDR3 consists of 15 residues. Germline lookup yields CDR1 SSHAT and CDR2 FNYEAQ (reference sequence).

The chain couples TRBV7-7 to TRBJ2-5; D possibly corresponds to TRBD2 (5 bases). Input material: peripheral blood. The receptor was derived from a man aged 65-85 years who had recovered from COVID-19. The CDR3 loop is CASSPHPLGGETQYF. DNA for the CDR3: TGTGCTAGCAGCCCCCACCCACTGGGCGGGGAGACCCAGTACTTC.